Below, 5 T cell receptor beta chains from the same sample are listed, as sequenced in a study of CD8 T cells in ankylosing spondylitis. Findings and limits, study-wide: One TCR beta motif, made up of fewer than 10 highly homologous variants, appeared characteristic of ankylosing spondylitis blood.

A single record per CDR3 protein comes from TCRdb applying MiXCR to the 5' RACE reads. The repertoire has tens of thousands of distinct CDR3 sequences, about 8.3% of them found once; the top ten carry more than 30%. Their target antigens are unknown. Material: blood, either unsorted or a sorted T cell fraction (not recorded which). The receptors originated from a male donor with ankylosing spondylitis.

The CDR3, as DNA: TGTGCCAGCAGCCCTAGTTTAGGGGCAGGGACCGGGGAGCTGTTTTTT. Protein sequence: CASSPSLGAGTGELFF. This rearrangement joins TRBV7-8 to TRBJ2-2; D might be TRBD1 (5 bases). The CDR3 is 16 amino acids. The germline V gene has CDR1 SGHVS and CDR2 FQNEAQ. Trimming shortened V by 5 bases and J by 5 bases, and 18 bases separated the two germline ends.

This clonotype was seen ten or more times. The chain's CDR3 is CASSGPGVEEQYV. CDR3 in DNA: TGTGCCAGCAGTGGCCCAGGGGTTGAGGAGCAGTACGTC. This chain joins TRBV6-6 and TRBJ2-7; weak D call: TRBD1 (6 bases). CDR1 MNHNY and CDR2 SVGAGI come from the germline V gene (reference sequence). The V and J ends lost 5 bases and 7 bases respectively, with 15 bases between them. CDR3 size: 13 residues.

V is TRBV11-3 and J is TRBJ2-6, with no clear D. CDR3 size: 14 residues. Trimming took 3 bases from V and 3 from J, leaving 6 bases between them. Germline values: CDR1 SGHNT, CDR2 YENEEA. The CDR3 is CASSFLDGANVLTF. Here the CDR3 DNA reads TGTGCCAGCAGCTTTCTAGATGGGGCCAACGTCCTGACTTTC.

This chain joins TRBV11-2 and TRBJ2-7; TRBD1 aligns across 7 bases. J gave up 4 bases and V 8 bases, and 2 bases lay outside the gene matches. CDR3 size: 11 residues. Looked up from germline, CDR1 is SGHAT and CDR2 is FQNNGV. The CDR3 here is CASLQGYEQYF. In nucleotides, the CDR3 is TGTGCCAGCCTACAGGGGTACGAGCAGTACTTC. Variable domain in full (rest from reference TRBV11-2 and TRBJ2-7): EAGVAQSPRYKIIEKRQSVAFWCNPISGHATLYWYQQILGQGPKLLIQFQNNGVVDDSQLPKDRFSAERLKGVDSTLKIQPAKLEDSAVYLCASLQGYEQYFGPGTRLTVT.

This clonotype has a count of ten or more. The chain employs TRBV6-1 and TRBJ1-1; 7 bases match TRBD1. V shed 6 bases, J shed 0 bases, and the junction held 4 bases outside the gene matches. The CDR3 sequence is 14 residues long. Germline values: CDR1 MNHNS, CDR2 SASEGT. CDR3 region: CASRTGQLNTEAFF. CDR3 sequence (DNA): TGTGCCAGCAGAACGGGACAGTTGAACACTGAAGCTTTCTTT.